This T cell receptor beta chain was found in a study of blood T cell repertoires in COVID-19. As for the study in general: Samples representing acute and convalescent COVID-19 were sourced from the United States, Italy and Spain. The analysed material was cDNA or gDNA that came from T cells, B-cell-depleted T cells, or PBMCs.

In the original processing: Amplification from reference gene primers served as the basis for estimated nucleated cell counts. The assay was immunoSEQ multiplex PCR, and TCRdb's table has in-frame clones only and misses some. V and J calls plus clone size are reproduced from that table; the DNA served to infer D and trimming. This table holds 100,000 to 150,000 clones, about 91% found once. The CDR3 runs 13 residues. The germline gives CDR1 SGHTA, CDR2 FQGNSA. V lost 2 bases to trimming and J lost 5 bases, with 7 bases between them. This receptor was identified in a man aged 50 or older with acute or convalescent COVID-19. The chain employs TRBV7-2 and TRBJ1-5; D is perhaps TRBD1 (6 bases). Sequences were obtained from peripheral blood. The DNA for the CDR3 is TGTGCCAGCAGCTTAAAGGGGGATCAGCCCCAGCATTTT. Translated, it gives CASSLKGDQPQHF.